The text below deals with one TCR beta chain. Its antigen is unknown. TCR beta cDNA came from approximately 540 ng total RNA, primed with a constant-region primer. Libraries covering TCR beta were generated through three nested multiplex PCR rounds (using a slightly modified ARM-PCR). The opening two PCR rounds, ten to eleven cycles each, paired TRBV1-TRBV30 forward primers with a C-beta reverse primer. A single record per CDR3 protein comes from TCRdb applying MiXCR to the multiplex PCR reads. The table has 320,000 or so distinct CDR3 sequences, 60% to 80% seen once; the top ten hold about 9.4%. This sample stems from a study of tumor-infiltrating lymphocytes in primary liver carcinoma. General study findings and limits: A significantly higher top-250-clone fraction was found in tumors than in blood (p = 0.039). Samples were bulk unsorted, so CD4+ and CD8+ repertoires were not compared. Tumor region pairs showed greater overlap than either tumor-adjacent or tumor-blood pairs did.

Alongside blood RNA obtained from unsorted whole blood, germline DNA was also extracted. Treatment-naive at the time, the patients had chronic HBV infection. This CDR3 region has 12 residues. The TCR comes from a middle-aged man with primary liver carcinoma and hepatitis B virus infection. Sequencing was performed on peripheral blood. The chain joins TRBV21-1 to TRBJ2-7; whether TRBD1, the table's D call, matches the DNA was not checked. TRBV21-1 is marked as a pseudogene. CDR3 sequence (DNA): TGTGCCAGCAGCAAACAGGGGTACGAGCAGTACTTC. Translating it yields CASSKQGYEQYF.